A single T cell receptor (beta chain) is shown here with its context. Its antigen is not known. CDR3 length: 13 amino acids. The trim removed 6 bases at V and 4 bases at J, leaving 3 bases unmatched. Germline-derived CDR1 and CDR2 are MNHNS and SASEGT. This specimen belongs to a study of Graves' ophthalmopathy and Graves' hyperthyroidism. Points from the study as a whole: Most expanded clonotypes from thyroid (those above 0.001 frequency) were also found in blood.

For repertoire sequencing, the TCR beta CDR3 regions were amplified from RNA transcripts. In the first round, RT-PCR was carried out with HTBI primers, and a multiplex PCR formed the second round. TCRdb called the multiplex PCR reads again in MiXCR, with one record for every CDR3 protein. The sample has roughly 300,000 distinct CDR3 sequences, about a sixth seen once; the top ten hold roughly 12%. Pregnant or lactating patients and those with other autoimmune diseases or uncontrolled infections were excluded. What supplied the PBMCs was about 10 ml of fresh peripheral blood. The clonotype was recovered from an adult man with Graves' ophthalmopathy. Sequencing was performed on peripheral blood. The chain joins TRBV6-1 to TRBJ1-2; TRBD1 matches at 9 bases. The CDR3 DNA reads TGTGCCAGCAGGGTACAGGGGGCCTATGGCTACACCTTC. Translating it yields CASRVQGAYGYTF.